The rows below give T cell receptor beta chains drawn from one sample of a study of shared clonotypes between healthy human individuals. The method was immunoSEQ multiplex PCR; TCRdb's version includes in-frame clones alone and lacks a portion of them. The table lists more than 2,000,000 clones, roughly nine tenths of them singletons, with 0.11% to 0.15% in the top ten. Sequencing was done on a sample of naive CD4+ T cells sorted from blood. Receptor source: a man between 18 and 29 years old in good health. CDR3s leave out the opening cysteine and the closing phenylalanine or tryptophan. Each record gives: clone size, V gene, CDR3 length, CDR3 protein. Rows may omit the clone size; those that give it use once, few, many or a size class.

>few|TRBV7-3|11
ASSLDRNSPLH
>.|TRBV7-9|12
ASSPGLATDTQY
>.|TRBV10-3|14
AIRGTGTGLWTEAF
>.|TRBV6-1|10
ASSWGHYEQY
>.|TRBV27|12
ASSLSGTITEAF
>once|TRBV2|11
ASSSRWENEQF
>.|TRBV19|13
ASSIGIGGTGELF
>.|TRBV29-1|12
SVAHLTAGETQY
>.|TRBV19|13
ASSIGQVGSNTQY
>.|TRBV15|15
ATSSSTSDRGDYGYT
>.|TRBV6-6|14
ASSSPGQGKPNEQF
>.|TRBV5-4|11
ASSSPVADTQY
>.|TRBV5-4|14
ASSYLTSGRTDTQY
>.|TRBV6-5|12
ASSYQEGSYGYT
>.|TRBV15|14
ATSRDRGGRAHEQY
>.|TRBV15|15
ATSRDGVGRDGQPQH
>.|TRBV30|11
AWSRGAAVGYT
>.|TRBV11-3|11
ASSPGGLSEQF
>once|TRBV12-5|13
ASGLDSTGVRVLT
>.|TRBV9|13
ASSAPPGGPNEQF
>once|TRBV21-1|12
ASSKEGGNQPQH
>.|TRBV11-2|13
ASSLDGGAAETQY
>.|TRBV2|12
ASSEVKGVSGYT
>once|TRBV27|13
ASSPTGSFNYGYT
>.|TRBV7-9|14
ASSLAAGWEQETQY
>.|TRBV29-1|11
SVDLGWAEGYT
>.|TRBV28|12
ASRRPTGPYEQY
>.|TRBV30|10
AWSVVQIEAF
>.|TRBV7-8|13
ASSLYAGSGNTIY
>.|TRBV23-1|15
ASSQSRDRVIGTEAF
>.|TRBV6-6|12
ASSRKPGANVLT
>.|TRBV30|11
AWSRTVNTEAF
>.|TRBV7-2|15
ASSSPWGRDSNQPQH
>.|TRBV15|14
ATSREGSLGVYEQY
>.|TRBV5-1|12
ASTFKPPIDEQF
>.|TRBV19|14
ASSIPSGRGTGELF
>.|TRBV14|12
ASSPSSGSYEQY